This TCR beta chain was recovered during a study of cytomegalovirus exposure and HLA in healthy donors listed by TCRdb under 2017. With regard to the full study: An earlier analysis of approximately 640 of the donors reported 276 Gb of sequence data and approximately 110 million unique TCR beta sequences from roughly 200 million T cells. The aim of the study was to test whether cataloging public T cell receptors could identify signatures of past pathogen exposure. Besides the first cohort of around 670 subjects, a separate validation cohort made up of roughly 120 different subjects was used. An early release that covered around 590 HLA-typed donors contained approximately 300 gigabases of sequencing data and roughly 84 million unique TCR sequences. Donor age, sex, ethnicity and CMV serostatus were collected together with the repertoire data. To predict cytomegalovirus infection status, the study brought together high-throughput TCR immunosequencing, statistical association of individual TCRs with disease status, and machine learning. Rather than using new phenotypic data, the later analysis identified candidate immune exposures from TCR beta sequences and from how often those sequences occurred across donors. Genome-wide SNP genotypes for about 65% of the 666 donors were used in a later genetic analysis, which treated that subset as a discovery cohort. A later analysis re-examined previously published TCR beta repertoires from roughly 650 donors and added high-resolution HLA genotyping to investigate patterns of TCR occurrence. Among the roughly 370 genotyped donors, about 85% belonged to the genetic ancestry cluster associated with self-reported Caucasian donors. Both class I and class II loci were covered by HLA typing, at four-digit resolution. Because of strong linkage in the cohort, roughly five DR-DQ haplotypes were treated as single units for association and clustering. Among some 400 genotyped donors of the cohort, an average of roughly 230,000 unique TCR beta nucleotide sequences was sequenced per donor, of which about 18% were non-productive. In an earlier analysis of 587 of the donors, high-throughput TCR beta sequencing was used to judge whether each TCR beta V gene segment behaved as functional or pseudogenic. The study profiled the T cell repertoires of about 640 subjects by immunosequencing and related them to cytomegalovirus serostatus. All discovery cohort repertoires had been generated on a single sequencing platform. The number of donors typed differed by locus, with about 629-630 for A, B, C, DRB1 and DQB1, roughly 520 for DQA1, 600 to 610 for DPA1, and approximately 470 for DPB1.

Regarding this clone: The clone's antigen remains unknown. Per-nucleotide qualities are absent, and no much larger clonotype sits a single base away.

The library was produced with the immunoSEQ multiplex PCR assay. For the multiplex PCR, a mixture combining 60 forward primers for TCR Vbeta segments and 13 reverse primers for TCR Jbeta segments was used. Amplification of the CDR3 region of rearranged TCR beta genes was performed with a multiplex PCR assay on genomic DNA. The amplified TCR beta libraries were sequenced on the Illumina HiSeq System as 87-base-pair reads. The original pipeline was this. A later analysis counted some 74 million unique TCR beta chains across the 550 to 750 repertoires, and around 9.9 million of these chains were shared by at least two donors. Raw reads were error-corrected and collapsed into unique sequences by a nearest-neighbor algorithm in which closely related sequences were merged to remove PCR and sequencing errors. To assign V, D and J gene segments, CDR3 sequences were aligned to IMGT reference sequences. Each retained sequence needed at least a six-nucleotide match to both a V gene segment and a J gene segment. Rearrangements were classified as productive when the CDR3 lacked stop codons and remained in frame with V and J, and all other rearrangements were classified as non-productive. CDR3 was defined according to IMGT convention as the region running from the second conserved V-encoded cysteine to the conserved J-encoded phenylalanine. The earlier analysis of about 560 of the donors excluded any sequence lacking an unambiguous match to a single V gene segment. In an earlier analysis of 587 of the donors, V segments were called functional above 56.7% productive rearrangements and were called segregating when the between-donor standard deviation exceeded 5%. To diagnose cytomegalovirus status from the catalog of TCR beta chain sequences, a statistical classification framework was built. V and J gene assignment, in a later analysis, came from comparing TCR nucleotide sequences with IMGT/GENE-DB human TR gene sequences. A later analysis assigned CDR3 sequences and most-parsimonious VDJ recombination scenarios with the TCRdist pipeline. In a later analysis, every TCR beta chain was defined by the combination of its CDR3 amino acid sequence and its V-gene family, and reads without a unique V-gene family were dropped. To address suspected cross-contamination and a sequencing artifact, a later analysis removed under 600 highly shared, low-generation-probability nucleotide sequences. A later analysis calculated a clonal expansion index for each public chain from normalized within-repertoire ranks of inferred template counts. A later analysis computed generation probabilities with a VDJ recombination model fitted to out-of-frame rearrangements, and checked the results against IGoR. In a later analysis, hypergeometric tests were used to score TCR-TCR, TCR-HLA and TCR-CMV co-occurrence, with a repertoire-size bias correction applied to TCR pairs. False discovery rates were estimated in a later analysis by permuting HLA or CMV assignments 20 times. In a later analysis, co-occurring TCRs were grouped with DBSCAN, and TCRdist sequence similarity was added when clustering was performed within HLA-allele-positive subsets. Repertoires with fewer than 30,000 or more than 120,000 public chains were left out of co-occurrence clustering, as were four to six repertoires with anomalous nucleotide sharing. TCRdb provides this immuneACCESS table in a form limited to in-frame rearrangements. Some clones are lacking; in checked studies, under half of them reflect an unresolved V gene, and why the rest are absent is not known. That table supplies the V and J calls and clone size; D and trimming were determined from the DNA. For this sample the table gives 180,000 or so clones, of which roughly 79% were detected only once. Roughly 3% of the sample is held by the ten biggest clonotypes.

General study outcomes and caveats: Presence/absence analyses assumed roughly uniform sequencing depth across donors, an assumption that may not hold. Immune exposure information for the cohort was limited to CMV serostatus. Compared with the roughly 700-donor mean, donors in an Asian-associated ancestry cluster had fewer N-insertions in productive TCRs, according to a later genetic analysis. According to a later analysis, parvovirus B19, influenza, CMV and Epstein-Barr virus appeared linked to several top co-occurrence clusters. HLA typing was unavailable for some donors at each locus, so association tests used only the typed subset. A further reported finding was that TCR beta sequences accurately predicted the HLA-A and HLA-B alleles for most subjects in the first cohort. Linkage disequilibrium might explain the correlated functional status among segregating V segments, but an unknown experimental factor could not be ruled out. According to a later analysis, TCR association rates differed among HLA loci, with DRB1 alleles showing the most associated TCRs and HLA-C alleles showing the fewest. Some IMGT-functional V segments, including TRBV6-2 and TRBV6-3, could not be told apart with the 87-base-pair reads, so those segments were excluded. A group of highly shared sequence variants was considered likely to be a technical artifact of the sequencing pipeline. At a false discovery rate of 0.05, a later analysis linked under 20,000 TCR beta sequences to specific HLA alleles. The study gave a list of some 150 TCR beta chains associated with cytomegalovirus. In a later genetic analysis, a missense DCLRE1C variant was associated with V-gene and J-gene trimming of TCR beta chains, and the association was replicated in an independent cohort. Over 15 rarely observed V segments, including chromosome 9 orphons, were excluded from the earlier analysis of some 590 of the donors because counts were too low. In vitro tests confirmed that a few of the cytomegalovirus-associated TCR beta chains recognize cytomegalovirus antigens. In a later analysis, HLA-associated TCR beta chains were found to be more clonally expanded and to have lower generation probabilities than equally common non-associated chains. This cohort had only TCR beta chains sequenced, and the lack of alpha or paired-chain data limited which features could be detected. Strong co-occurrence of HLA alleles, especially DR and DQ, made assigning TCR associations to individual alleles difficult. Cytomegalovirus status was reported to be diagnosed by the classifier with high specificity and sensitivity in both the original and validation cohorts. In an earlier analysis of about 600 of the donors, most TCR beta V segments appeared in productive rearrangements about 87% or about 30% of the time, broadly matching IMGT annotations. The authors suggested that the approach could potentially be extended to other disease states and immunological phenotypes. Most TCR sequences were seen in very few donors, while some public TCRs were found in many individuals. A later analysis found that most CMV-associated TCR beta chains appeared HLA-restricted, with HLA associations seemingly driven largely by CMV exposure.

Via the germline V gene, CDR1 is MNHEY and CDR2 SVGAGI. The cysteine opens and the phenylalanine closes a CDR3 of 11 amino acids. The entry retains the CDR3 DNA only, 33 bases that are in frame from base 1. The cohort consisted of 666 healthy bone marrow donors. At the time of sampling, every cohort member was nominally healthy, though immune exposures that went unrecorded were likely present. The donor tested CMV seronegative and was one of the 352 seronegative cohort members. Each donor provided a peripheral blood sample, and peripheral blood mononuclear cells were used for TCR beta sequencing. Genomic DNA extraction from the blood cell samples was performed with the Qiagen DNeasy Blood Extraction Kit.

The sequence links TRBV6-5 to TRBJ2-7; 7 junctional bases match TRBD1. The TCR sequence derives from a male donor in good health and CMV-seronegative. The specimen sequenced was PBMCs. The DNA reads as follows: TGTACGACAGGGACGTACTACGAGCAGTACTTC. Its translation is CTTGTYYEQYF.